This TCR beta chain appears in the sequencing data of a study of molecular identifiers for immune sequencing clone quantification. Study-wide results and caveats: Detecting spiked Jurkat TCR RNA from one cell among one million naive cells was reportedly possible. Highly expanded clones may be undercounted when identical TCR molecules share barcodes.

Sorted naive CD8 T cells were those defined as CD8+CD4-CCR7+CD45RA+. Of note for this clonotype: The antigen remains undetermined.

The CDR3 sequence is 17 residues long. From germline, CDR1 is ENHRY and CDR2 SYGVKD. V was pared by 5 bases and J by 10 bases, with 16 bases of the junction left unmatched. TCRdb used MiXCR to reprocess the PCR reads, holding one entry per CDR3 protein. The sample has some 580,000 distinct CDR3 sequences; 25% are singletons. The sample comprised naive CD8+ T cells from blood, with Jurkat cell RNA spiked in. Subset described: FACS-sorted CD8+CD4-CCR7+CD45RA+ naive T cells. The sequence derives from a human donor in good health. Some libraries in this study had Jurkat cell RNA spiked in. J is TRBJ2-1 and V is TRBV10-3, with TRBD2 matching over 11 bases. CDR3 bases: TGTGCCATCAGTAATCCACTAGCGGGAGCTGAGTTGGGGGAGCAGTTCTTC. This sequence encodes CAISNPLAGAELGEQFF.